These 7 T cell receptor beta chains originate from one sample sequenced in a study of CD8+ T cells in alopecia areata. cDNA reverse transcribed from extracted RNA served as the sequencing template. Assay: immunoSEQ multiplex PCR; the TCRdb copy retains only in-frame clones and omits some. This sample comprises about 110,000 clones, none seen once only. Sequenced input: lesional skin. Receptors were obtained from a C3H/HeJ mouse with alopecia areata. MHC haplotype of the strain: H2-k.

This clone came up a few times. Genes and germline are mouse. CDR3 region: CASSEGTDRGQNTLYF. CDR3 DNA, as far as it was read: TGTGCCAGCAGTGAAGGAACGGACAGGGGACAAAAC. The chain employs TRBV13-3 and TRBJ2-4; 9 nucleotides agree with TRBD1. The read gets to within 4 residues of the CDR3 end, and the germline J gene fills in the rest. The CDR3 length is 16 residues. Trimming took 2 bases from V and 3 from J; bases not matched to a gene: 7. Germline CDR1 and CDR2: NNHDY and SYVADS.

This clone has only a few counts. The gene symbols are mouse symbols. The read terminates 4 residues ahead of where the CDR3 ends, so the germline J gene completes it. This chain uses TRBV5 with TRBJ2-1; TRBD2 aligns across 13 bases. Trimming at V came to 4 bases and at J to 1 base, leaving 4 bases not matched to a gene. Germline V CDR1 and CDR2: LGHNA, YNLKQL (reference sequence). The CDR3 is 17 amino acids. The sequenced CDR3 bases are TGTGCCAGCAGCCGTCCGGGACTGGGGGGGAACTATGCT. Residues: CASSRPGLGGNYA. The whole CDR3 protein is CASSRPGLGGNYAEQFF.

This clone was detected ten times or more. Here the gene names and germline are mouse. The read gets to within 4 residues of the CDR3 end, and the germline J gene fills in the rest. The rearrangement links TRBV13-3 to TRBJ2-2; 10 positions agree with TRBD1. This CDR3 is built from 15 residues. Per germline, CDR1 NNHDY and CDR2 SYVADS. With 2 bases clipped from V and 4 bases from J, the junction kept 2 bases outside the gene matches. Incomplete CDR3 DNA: TGTGCCAGCAGTGAGAGGACAGGGGGCACCGGG. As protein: CASSERTGGTG. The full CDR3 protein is CASSERTGGTGQLYF.

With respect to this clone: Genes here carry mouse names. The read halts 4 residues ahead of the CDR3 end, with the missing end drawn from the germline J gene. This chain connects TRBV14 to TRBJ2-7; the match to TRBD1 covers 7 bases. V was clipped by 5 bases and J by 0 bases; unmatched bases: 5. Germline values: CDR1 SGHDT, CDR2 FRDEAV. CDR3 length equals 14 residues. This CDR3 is CASSPWDSSYEQYF. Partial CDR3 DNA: TGTGCCAGCAGCCCCTGGGACAGCTCCTAT.

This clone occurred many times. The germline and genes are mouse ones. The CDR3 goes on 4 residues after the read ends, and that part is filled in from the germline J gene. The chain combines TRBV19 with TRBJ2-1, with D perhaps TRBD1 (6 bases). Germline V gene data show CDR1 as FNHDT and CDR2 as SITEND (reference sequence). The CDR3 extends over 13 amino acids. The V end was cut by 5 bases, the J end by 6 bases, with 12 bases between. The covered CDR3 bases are TGTGCCAGCAGAACAGGGCCCGGTGCT. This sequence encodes CASRTGPGA. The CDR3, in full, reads CASRTGPGAEQFF.

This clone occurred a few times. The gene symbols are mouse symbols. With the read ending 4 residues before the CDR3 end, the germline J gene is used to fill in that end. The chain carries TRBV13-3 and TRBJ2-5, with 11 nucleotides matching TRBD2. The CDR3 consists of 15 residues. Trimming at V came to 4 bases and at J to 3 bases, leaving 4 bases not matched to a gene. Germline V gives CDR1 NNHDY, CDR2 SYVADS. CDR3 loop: CASSPTGGAQDTQYF. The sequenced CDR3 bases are TGTGCCAGCAGTCCCACTGGGGGGGCGCAAGAC.

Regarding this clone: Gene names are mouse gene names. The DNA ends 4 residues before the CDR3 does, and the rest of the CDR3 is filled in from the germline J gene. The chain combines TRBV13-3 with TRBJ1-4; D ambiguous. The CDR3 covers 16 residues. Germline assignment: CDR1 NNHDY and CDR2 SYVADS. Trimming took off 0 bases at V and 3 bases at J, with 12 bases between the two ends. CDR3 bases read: TGTGCCAGCAGTGATGCACTGGGGAAGGCCAACGAA. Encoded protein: CASSDALGKANE. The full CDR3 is CASSDALGKANERLFF.